This T cell receptor (beta chain) was profiled in a study of shared T cell receptors in the human thymus. CDR3 size: 16 residues. Unmatched junction bases numbered 7, after V lost 1 base and J lost 7 bases. Per germline, CDR1 SGHTA and CDR2 FQGNSA. Repertoires were generated with immunoSEQ multiplex PCR, while TCRdb's copy carries only in-frame clones and drops some. The table shows 650,000 to 950,000 clones, with approximately 85% occurring only once. In addition, the sample was reused for a study of human thymus T cells. That source adds: Donation came from healthy Finnish infants having corrective surgery for congenital heart defects.

The V gene is TRBV7-2, the J gene TRBJ1-6; 7 bases agree with TRBD1. This clonotype was sampled from a girl under two years old with a congenital heart defect. The sequencing sample was made of thymocytes. As DNA, the CDR3 is TGTGCCAGCAGCTTAGGCGGACAGGCTGGGAATTCACCCCTCCACTTT. Residues: CASSLGGQAGNSPLHF.